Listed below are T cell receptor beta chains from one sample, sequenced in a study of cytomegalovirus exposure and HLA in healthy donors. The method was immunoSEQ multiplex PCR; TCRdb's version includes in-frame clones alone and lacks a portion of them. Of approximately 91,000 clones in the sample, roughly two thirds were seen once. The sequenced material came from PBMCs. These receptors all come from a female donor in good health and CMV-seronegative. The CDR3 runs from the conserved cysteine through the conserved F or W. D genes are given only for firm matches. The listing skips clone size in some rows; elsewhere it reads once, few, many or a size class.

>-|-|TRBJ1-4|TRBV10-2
CASSPRRVGGGLFF
TGCGCCAGCAGTCCCCGCAGGGTGGGAGGAGGACTGTTTTTT
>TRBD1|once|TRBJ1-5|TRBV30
CAWSLGQGDQPQHF
TGTGCCTGGAGCTTAGGACAGGGGGATCAGCCCCAGCATTTT
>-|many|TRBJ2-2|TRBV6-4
CASSDSGSGNTGELFF
TGTGCCAGCAGTGACTCGGGTAGCGGGAACACCGGGGAGCTGTTTTTT
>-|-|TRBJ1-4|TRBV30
CAWSAFLQATNEKLFF
TGTGCCTGGAGTGCCTTCCTACAGGCAACTAATGAAAAACTGTTTTTT
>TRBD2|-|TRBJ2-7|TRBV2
CASRSTSGRTYEQYF
TGTGCCAGCAGAAGTACTAGCGGGAGGACCTACGAGCAGTACTTC
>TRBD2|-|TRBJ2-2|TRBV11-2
CASSLRGAGGNTGELFF
TGTGCCAGCAGCCTAAGAGGGGCGGGGGGTAACACCGGGGAGCTGTTTTTT
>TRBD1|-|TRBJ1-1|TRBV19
CASSSSGQGNTEAFF
TGTGCCAGTAGTTCCTCGGGACAGGGGAACACTGAAGCTTTCTTT
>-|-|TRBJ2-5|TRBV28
CATHPPHQQETQYF
TGTGCCACCCATCCCCCCCACCAGCAAGAGACCCAGTACTTC
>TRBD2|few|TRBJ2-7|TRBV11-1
CASSLSGTSGSYEQYF
TGTGCCAGCAGCTTATCCGGGACTAGCGGTTCCTACGAGCAGTACTTC
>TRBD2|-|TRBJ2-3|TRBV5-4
CASRSRSGGYTDTQYF
TGTGCCAGCAGAAGCAGAAGCGGGGGGTACACAGATACGCAGTATTTT
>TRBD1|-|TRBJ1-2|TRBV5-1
CASSLRQGYGYTF
TGCGCCAGCAGCCTGAGACAGGGGTATGGCTACACCTTC
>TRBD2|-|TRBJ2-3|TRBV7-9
CASIPKAGGTDTQYF
TGTGCCAGCATCCCTAAAGCGGGGGGCACAGATACGCAGTATTTT
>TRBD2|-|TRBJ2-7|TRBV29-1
CSVRTSGSYEQYF
TGCAGCGTCCGGACTAGCGGCAGCTACGAGCAGTACTTC
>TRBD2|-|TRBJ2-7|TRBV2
CASSAGTSGAEQYF
TGTGCCAGCAGTGCCGGGACTAGCGGGGCCGAGCAGTACTTC